This T cell receptor beta chain appears in the sequencing data of a study of T cells after yellow fever vaccination (dated by TCRdb to 2018 to 2020). Regarding the research as a whole: The SMART-Seq v4 Ultra Low Input RNA kit was used to prepare libraries from fractions with low cell numbers. To track T-cell clones before and after primary and booster YFV17D yellow fever vaccination, bulk TCR alpha and beta repertoires were sequenced longitudinally. Two healthy male donors made up the cohort, one aged 18 to 29 years and the other aged 30 to 40 years. Blood was collected at multiple timepoints before and after primary and secondary immunization, and bulk PBMC replicates and cell subsets were isolated.

The reads were generated on an Illumina NovaSeq 6000. TCR cDNA was made using 5'RACE template switching, a step that added a universal primer site and unique molecular identifiers. Priming of cDNA synthesis was performed from both the TCR alpha and TCR beta constant segments. Library amplification involved two PCR steps, and the second step added sample barcodes and sequencing adapters. Sequencing of the libraries was done on either Illumina HiSeq 2500 (2x100 bp) or NovaSeq (2x150 bp). For the original study's pipeline: MIGEC handled demultiplexing of reads and collapsing into UMI consensus sequences, while MiXCR performed V(D)J alignment. Using edgeR on replicate PBMC samples, clonotypes were called vaccine-responding if FDR was below 0.01 and the log2 fold change was above 5 up to day 15. Bulk clonotypes were assigned CD4 or CD8 identity according to which sequenced CD4 or CD8 repertoire held them at higher abundance. Using fastp trimming at Q25 and MiXCR clonotype assembly, TCRdb reanalyzed the public sequencing data and kept in-frame beta chains. Each CDR3 protein appears once, grouped with its most common genes and DNA. Here the V and J calls rest on TCRdb's processing, not on the authors' analysis. The sample table records 200,000 to 250,000 distinct CDR3 sequences; 3.2% of these occur just once. The top ten clones comprise 2.5% to 3.5% of the sample.

Broad study findings and their caveats: Compared with the primary T-cell response, the secondary T-cell response was faster but weaker, reaching its peak on day 5 rather than on day 15. Because only a couple of donors were included in the study, the extent to which the findings can be generalized is limited. Most clones expanded after primary vaccination (almost 97% of CD4 and roughly 88% of CD8) were re-detected after the booster, suggesting that broad memory maintenance occurred. A small share of clonotypes occurred in both CD4 and CD8 compartments, likely arising from convergent recombination. Computational filtering was needed because FACS-sorted repertoires could contain abundant contaminating clonotypes from the bulk population.

The germline V gene (reference sequence) provides CDR1 LGHDT and CDR2 YNNKEL. The CDR3 holds 15 amino acids from the cysteine to the phenylalanine. Here the CDR3 DNA is all that survives: 45 bases in frame from base 1. The junction carries 17 bases between V and J, which are trimmed by 4 bases and 8 bases respectively. Of note for this clonotype: Its antigen is still unknown. No base-level quality is on record; no much larger clone is a single base apart.

Per the publication, the treatment or condition label means: live attenuated yellow fever vaccine strain. PBMCs were isolated from peripheral blood using a standard Ficoll-Paque protocol. Dynabeads CD4 and CD8 positive selection kits were used to isolate CD4 and CD8 T-cell fractions. RNA was extracted with TriZol from bulk PBMCs, CD4 and CD8 fractions, and dextramer-positive and dextramer-negative fractions. The sequencing here drew on CD4+ T cells sorted from PBMCs, taken 10 days after the yellow fever booster vaccination. The TCR was taken from a young man who received the YFV17D yellow fever vaccine. The chain couples TRBV3-1 to TRBJ1-4; TRBD1 is a possible D gene, resting on 6 matching bases. The CDR3 region reads CASSRNREGREKLFF. The DNA sequence reads TGTGCCAGCAGCCGCAACAGGGAAGGGCGAGAAAAACTGTTTTTT.